Presented here are 17 T cell receptor beta chains from one specimen sequenced in a study of blood T cells in healthy people across ages. For the second PCR, which ran for about 6 to 11 cycles, a sample-barcoded 5' primer and a J-beta primer mix were used. TCRdb processed the 5' RACE reads anew with MiXCR; each CDR3 protein has one entry. The sample contains 1.5 million to 2 million distinct CDR3 sequences, 28% of which appear only once. Sequencing used blood. These receptor sequences come from a woman aged 25-40 years in good health.

The sample holds a few counts of this clonotype. The chain has TRBV7-9 and TRBJ2-1, with unresolved D. Trimming stripped 2 bases from V and 6 bases from J, with 8 bases between. The CDR3 length is 13 residues. Germline loops: CDR1 SEHNR, CDR2 FQNEAQ (reference sequence). The CDR3 sequence: CASSLRSGNEQFF. The DNA of the CDR3 is TGTGCCAGCAGCTTAAGGTCCGGCAATGAGCAGTTCTTC.

In this sample, this clonotype turned up a few times. The chain joins TRBV10-3 to TRBJ2-1; a possible D gene is TRBD1 (6 bases). CDR1 and CDR2 from the germline V gene are ENHRY and SYGVKD. CDR3 length: 15 amino acids. The V gene lost 5 bases and the J gene lost 4 bases, with 15 bases spanning the gap. DNA of the CDR3: TGTGCCATCAGTACGCAGGGGAACGATTACAATGAGCAGTTCTTC. This sequence encodes CAISTQGNDYNEQFF.

In this sample, this clonotype turned up many times. The J gene is TRBJ2-3, the V gene TRBV29-1; D unresolved. The CDR3 has 10 residues. Germline V lookup: CDR1 SQVTM, CDR2 ANQGSEA. The V and J ends lost 7 bases and 5 bases respectively, with 7 bases between them. CDR3 DNA: TGCAGCGGCTTGGAAGATACGCAGTATTTT. Protein: CSGLEDTQYF.

This clonotype turned up a few times. The rearrangement joins TRBV9 to TRBJ1-1; D gene ambiguous. The V end lost 2 bases, the J end lost 4 bases, and 9 bases lay between the germline ends. Germline V CDR1 and CDR2: SGDLS, YYNGEE. CDR3 length: 13 residues. The CDR3 here is CASSVNFGTEAFF. The CDR3 DNA reads TGTGCCAGCAGCGTTAATTTTGGCACTGAAGCTTTCTTT.

The count of this clonotype is one. The CDR3 ends on some other residue instead of the conserved phenylalanine or tryptophan, so this is likely a read error. The chain uses TRBV11-2 and TRBJ2-7; D is perhaps TRBD1 or TRBD2 (5 bases each). Looked up from germline, CDR1 is SGHAT and CDR2 is FQNNGV. The V end lost 5 bases, the J end lost 6 bases, and 20 bases lay between the germline ends. The CDR3 spans 15 residues. DNA for the CDR3: TGTGCCAGCAGCATCCGCCGGGACGGTGAAGGCGAGCAGTACTGC. Residues: CASSIRRDGEGEQYC.

Worth noting for this clonotype: The junction differs from germline at one of its ends, possibly a read error. This chain uses TRBV7-9 with TRBJ2-7; TRBD1 matches at 7 bases. This CDR3 is built from 15 residues. Germline lookup yields CDR1 SEHNR and CDR2 FQNEAQ (reference sequence). The CDR3 is CASSLVPGGSYEQYF. The CDR3 bases are TGCGCCAGCAGCTTAGTCCCAGGGGGTTCATACGAGCAGTACTTC.

The table lists this clonotype with many counts. The rearrangement links TRBV12-5 to TRBJ2-1; tentative D call: TRBD2 (6 bases). V gave up 1 base and J gave up 10 bases, with 8 bases separating them. Germline CDR1 is LGHNT and CDR2 is FRNRAP. The CDR3 contains 12 residues. CDR3: CASGLGTTEQFF. CDR3 sequence (DNA): TGTGCTAGTGGTTTGGGGACTACCGAGCAGTTCTTC. The whole variable domain, remainder taken from reference TRBV12-5 and TRBJ2-1, is DARVTQTPRHKVTEMGQEVTMRCQPILGHNTVFWYRQTMMQGLELLAYFRNRAPLDDSGMPKDRFSAEMPDATLATLKIQPSEPRDSAVYFCASGLGTTEQFFGPGTRLTVL.

This clonotype showed up many times. The chain links TRBV4-2 to TRBJ2-3; 8 nucleotides agree with TRBD1. The CDR3 runs 17 residues. The germline V gene has CDR1 LGHNA and CDR2 YNFKEQ. V was clipped by 0 bases and J by 2 bases; unmatched bases: 7. The CDR3 loop is CASSQEYRTGYTDTQYF. The CDR3, as DNA: TGTGCCAGCAGCCAAGAATACAGGACAGGGTACACAGATACGCAGTATTTT.

The chain recombines TRBV5-5 with TRBJ2-1, with a possible D match to TRBD1 (5 bases). Trimming shortened V by 4 bases and J by 0 bases, and 17 bases separated the two germline ends. The CDR3 length is 17 residues. Germline V lookup: CDR1 SGHKS, CDR2 YYEKEE (reference sequence). CDR3 DNA: TGTGCCAGCAGCGCCGGATCGCCAGGGAACTCCTACAATGAGCAGTTCTTC. Translated: CASSAGSPGNSYNEQFF.

This clonotype was seen repeatedly, ten times or more. This chain links TRBV29-1 with TRBJ2-1; 12 nucleotides align to TRBD2. J lost 8 bases, V lost 5 bases, and 10 bases had no gene match. Germline loops: CDR1 SQVTM, CDR2 ANQGSEA. The CDR3 has 15 residues. CDR3 coding DNA: TGCAGCGTTAGACTAGCGGGAGACGGGGAGCATGAGCAGTTCTTC. Its translation: CSVRLAGDGEHEQFF.

The V call is TRBV29-1, the J call TRBJ2-3, with 8 bases identical to TRBD2. Germline CDR1 reads SQVTM; CDR2 reads ANQGSEA. V trimming: 7 bases; J trimming: 10 bases; junction bases outside the gene matches: 16. The CDR3 is 14 residues long. The DNA for the CDR3 is TGCAGCGCCATTCCCGGGACTAGAATGGATTCGCAGTATTTT. It is translated as CSAIPGTRMDSQYF.

A remark on this clonotype: A read error may explain this, as a much larger clone is one base away. The V call is TRBV6-5, the J call TRBJ1-2, with D perhaps matching TRBD1 (5 bases). With 0 bases removed from V and 7 bases from J, the gap between germline ends came to 9 bases. CDR3 length equals 13 residues. Per germline, CDR1 MNHEY and CDR2 SVGAGI. The CDR3 loop is CASSYSGGGGYTF. The CDR3 nucleotides are TGTGCCAGCAGTTACTCGGGGGGGGGTGGCTACACCTTC.

In this sample, this clonotype turned up a few times. V usage is TRBV10-3 and J usage is TRBJ2-3; 10 nucleotides align to TRBD1. With V trimmed by 4 bases and J by 2 bases, 6 bases remained unmatched. The germline V gene encodes CDR1 ENHRY and CDR2 SYGVKD. This CDR3 region has 16 residues. In DNA form, the CDR3 reads TGTGCCATCAGTGGGTTGGGACAGGGGCCCACAGATACGCAGTATTTT. Protein: CAISGLGQGPTDTQYF.

This clonotype was recorded many times. The chain joins TRBV7-9 to TRBJ2-7, with 12 bases matching TRBD1. Germline CDR1 is SEHNR and CDR2 is FQNEAQ (reference sequence). Losses at the gene ends were 3 bases for V and 0 bases for J; bases not matched to a gene: 6. This CDR3 contains 17 residues. The CDR3 nucleotides read TGTGCCAGCAGCTTGGGACAGGGGGCTCCCAACTCCTACGAGCAGTACTTC. Encoded protein: CASSLGQGAPNSYEQYF.

This clonotype has a single count. Here the CDR3 DNA reads TGTGCCAGCAGCCGGAGAACAGGGAATACGCAGTATTTT. It yields the protein CASSRRTGNTQYF. V gene TRBV7-8 combines with J gene TRBJ2-3; TRBD1 is a possible D gene (6 bases). Trimming shortened V by 5 bases and J by 7 bases, and 13 bases separated the two germline ends. The CDR3 has 13 residues. Looked up from germline, CDR1 is SGHVS and CDR2 is FQNEAQ. The variable domain in full, with the rest retrieved from reference TRBV7-8 and TRBJ2-3, is GAGVSQSPRYKVAKRGQDVALRCDPISGHVSLFWYQQALGQGPEFLTYFQNEAQLDKSGLPSDRFFAERPEGSVSTLKIQRTQQEDSAVYLCASSRRTGNTQYFGPGTRLTVL.

This clonotype was seen a handful of times. One end of the junction varies from germline; a read error may be responsible. The chain carries TRBV7-8 and TRBJ1-1; the D gene is possibly TRBD1 (5 bases). The V gene's germline CDR1 is SGHVS and CDR2 FQNEAQ. The CDR3 covers 14 residues. This CDR3 reads CAGSSQVGNTEAFF. In DNA form, the CDR3 reads TGTGCCGGCAGCTCACAGGTCGGGAACACTGAAGCTTTCTTT.

This clonotype turned up a few times. The chain uses TRBV3-1 and TRBJ1-2; D uncertain. Germline CDR1 LGHDT, CDR2 YNNKEL (reference sequence). The CDR3 totals 13 residues. The V end lost 1 base, the J end lost 3 bases, and 6 bases lay between the germline ends. CDR3 amino acids: CASSQVWDYGYTF. CDR3 coding DNA: TGTGCCAGCAGCCAAGTGTGGGACTATGGCTACACCTTC.